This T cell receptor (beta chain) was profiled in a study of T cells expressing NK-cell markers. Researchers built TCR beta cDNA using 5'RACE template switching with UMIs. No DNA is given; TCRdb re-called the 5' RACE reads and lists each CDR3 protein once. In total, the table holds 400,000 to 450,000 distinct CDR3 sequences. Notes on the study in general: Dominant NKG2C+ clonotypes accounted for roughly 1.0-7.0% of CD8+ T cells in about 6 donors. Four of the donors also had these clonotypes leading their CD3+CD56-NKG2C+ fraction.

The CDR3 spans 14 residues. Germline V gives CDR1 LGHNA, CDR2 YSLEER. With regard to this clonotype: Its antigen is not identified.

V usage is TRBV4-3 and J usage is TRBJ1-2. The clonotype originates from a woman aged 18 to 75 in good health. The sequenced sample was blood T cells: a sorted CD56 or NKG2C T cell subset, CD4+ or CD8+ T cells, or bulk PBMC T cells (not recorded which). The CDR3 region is CASSQEGLGNGYTF.